The 25 T cell receptor beta chains listed next were all sequenced from one sample in a study of T cell responses to AZD1222 COVID-19 vaccine. The table came from immunoSEQ multiplex PCR; TCRdb's copy has only in-frame clones and leaves some out. The table records approximately 140,000 clones, more than 85% of them present only once. The source was peripheral blood, collected 28 days after the second AZD1222 dose. These receptors were collected from an adult who received the AZD1222 COVID-19 vaccine.

The rearrangement links TRBV29-1 to TRBJ1-5; TRBD1 matches at 9 bases. Germline V CDR1 and CDR2: SQVTM, ANQGSEA. V lost 7 bases to trimming and J lost 1 base; unmatched junction nucleotides: 14. The CDR3 totals 17 residues. This CDR3 is CSASGQGYPGSNQPQHF. In DNA form, the CDR3 reads TGCAGCGCCTCGGGACAGGGATACCCTGGCAGCAATCAGCCCCAGCATTTT.

V usage is TRBV5-1 and J usage is TRBJ1-5; maybe TRBD1 (5 bases). Between the trimmed V and J ends, which lost 0 bases and 8 bases, there was a span of 9 bases. Germline V gives CDR1 SGHRS, CDR2 YFSETQ. The CDR3 is 13 amino acids. The CDR3 DNA reads TGCGCCAGCAGCTTGGCAGGGTCGGAGCCCCAGCATTTT. This codes for CASSLAGSEPQHF.

This chain uses TRBV18 with TRBJ1-2, with TRBD1 identical over 9 bases. This CDR3 is 16 amino acids long. Germline lookup yields CDR1 KGHSH and CDR2 LQKENI. The J segment lost 2 bases and the V segment lost 6 bases, leaving 10 bases of the junction unmatched. The CDR3 region has the DNA TGTGCCAGCTCGCCTGGACAGGGGATTTCCAACTATGGCTACACCTTC. Its protein product is CASSPGQGISNYGYTF.

The gene calls are TRBV5-5 and TRBJ2-3; TRBD2 aligns across 7 bases. This CDR3 is 15 amino acids long. CDR1 and CDR2 from the germline V gene are SGHKS and YYEKEE (reference sequence). With 1 base clipped from V and 0 bases from J, the junction kept 2 bases outside the gene matches. CDR3 amino acids: CASSLPAGSTDTQYF. The CDR3 DNA sequence: TGTGCCAGCAGCTTGCCAGCGGGGAGCACAGATACGCAGTATTTT. Together with reference TRBV5-5 and TRBJ2-3, the CDR3 gives the full variable domain: DAGVTQSPTHLIKTRGQQVTLRCSPISGHKSVSWYQQVLGQGPQFIFQYYEKEERGRGNFPDRFSARQFPNYSSELNVNALLLGDSALYLCASSLPAGSTDTQYFGPGTRLTVL.

V and J are TRBV11-2 and TRBJ2-2; the D call may be TRBD1 or TRBD2 (5 bases each). This CDR3 region has 16 residues. Germline V lookup: CDR1 SGHAT, CDR2 FQNNGV. The ends were cut back, 5 bases at V and 0 bases at J, with 13 bases in the middle. The CDR3 spells CASSVGWGTNTGELFF. In DNA, the CDR3 is TGTGCCAGCAGCGTTGGGTGGGGGACGAACACCGGGGAGCTGTTTTTT. The full variable domain, with the rest looked up from reference TRBV11-2 and TRBJ2-2, is EAGVAQSPRYKIIEKRQSVAFWCNPISGHATLYWYQQILGQGPKLLIQFQNNGVVDDSQLPKDRFSAERLKGVDSTLKIQPAKLEDSAVYLCASSVGWGTNTGELFFGEGSRLTVL.

The chain has TRBV10-1 and TRBJ1-1, with unresolved D. Per germline, CDR1 WNHNN and CDR2 SYGVQD (reference sequence). The V end lost 5 bases, the J end lost 1 base, and 8 bases lay between the germline ends. The CDR3 length is 13 residues. CDR3 in amino acids: CASSLGRNTEAFF. Here the CDR3 DNA reads TGCGCCAGCAGTTTAGGACGGAACACTGAAGCTTTCTTT.

This CDR3 is CSVKGLNTEAFF. The CDR3 DNA follows: TGCAGCGTGAAGGGGCTGAACACTGAAGCTTTCTTT. The chain links TRBV29-1 to TRBJ1-1; the D gene is possibly TRBD1 (5 bases). This CDR3 has 12 amino acids. The V gene lost 6 bases and the J gene lost 0 bases, with 8 bases spanning the gap. Looked up from germline, CDR1 is SQVTM and CDR2 is ANQGSEA.

V and J are TRBV14 and TRBJ1-1, with D unresolved. Trimming took 1 base from V and 3 from J, leaving 6 bases between them. CDR3 length: 13 residues. Germline CDR1 SGHDN, CDR2 FVKESK. DNA of the CDR3: TGTGCCAGCAGCCAAGGGTCGGACACTGAAGCTTTCTTT. Translation gives CASSQGSDTEAFF.

The J gene is TRBJ2-1, the V gene TRBV12-3 or TRBV12-4; 8 bases match TRBD2. CDR3 length: 13 residues. Trimming removed 4 bases from V and 6 bases from J; junction bases left unmatched: 2. Written as DNA, the CDR3 is TGTGCCAGCAGTTCGACTAGCGTCAATGAGCAGTTCTTC. Encoded protein: CASSSTSVNEQFF.

The rearrangement links TRBV28 to TRBJ2-4, with 8 bases fitting TRBD1. This CDR3 has 17 residues. V lost 5 bases and J lost 1; bases outside the gene matches: 10. Looked up from germline, CDR1 is MDHEN and CDR2 is SYDVKM. CDR3: CASSTPDRGKAKNIQYF. CDR3 sequence (DNA): TGTGCCAGCAGTACCCCAGACAGGGGTAAGGCCAAAAACATTCAGTACTTC.

The chain recombines TRBV5-1 with TRBJ1-6; D is possibly TRBD1 (5 bases). This CDR3 is built from 15 residues. Germline V gene sequence: CDR1 SGHRS, CDR2 YFSETQ. The V end was cut by 0 bases, the J end by 10 bases, with 14 bases between. The CDR3 DNA follows: TGCGCCAGCAGCTTGGCCCAGGGAGTAGGGTCACCCCTCCACTTT. Its translation: CASSLAQGVGSPLHF.

This chain links TRBV28 with TRBJ2-5; D is unclear. Trimming took 5 bases from V and 2 from J, leaving 6 bases between them. The germline V gene encodes CDR1 MDHEN and CDR2 SYDVKM. The CDR3 runs to 12 residues. For the CDR3, the DNA is TGTGCCAGCAGTGGGCCGCAAGAGACCCAGTACTTC. Its translation is CASSGPQETQYF. Using reference TRBV28 and TRBJ2-5 for the parts outside the CDR3, the full variable domain is DVKVTQSSRYLVKRTGEKVFLECVQDMDHENMFWYRQDPGLGLRLIYFSYDVKMKEKGDIPEGYSVSREKKERFSLILESASTNQTSMYLCASSGPQETQYFGPGTRLLVL.

The chain recombines TRBV28 with TRBJ1-2; D gene ambiguous. The CDR3 runs 15 residues. With 4 bases removed from V and 4 bases from J, the gap between germline ends came to 16 bases. Germline loops: CDR1 MDHEN, CDR2 SYDVKM. The CDR3 reads CASSSSYRRPYGYTF. CDR3 coding DNA: TGTGCCAGCAGTTCCTCCTATAGGAGGCCCTATGGCTACACCTTC.

The chain links TRBV7-3 to TRBJ2-7; TRBD2 is a possible D gene (5 bases). Trimming shortened V by 2 bases and J by 7 bases, and 12 bases separated the two germline ends. Germline values: CDR1 SGHTA, CDR2 FQGTGA. This CDR3 has 13 amino acids. The CDR3 loop is CASSLASTGEQYF. The CDR3 nucleotides read TGTGCCAGCAGCTTAGCCAGTACGGGGGAGCAGTACTTC.

This chain connects TRBV7-2 to TRBJ1-5; the D gene is possibly TRBD1 (5 bases). V dropped 5 bases and J dropped 0 bases, with 17 bases sitting between them. This CDR3 is built from 17 residues. CDR1 and CDR2 (germline): SGHTA, FQGNSA. The CDR3 sequence: CASSPYTGTSSNQPQHF. CDR3 nucleotide sequence: TGTGCCAGCAGCCCATACACCGGGACGTCTAGCAATCAGCCCCAGCATTTT.

This chain connects TRBV6-5 to TRBJ2-7; 8 nucleotides match TRBD1. V was clipped by 6 bases and J by 2 bases; unmatched bases: 6. This CDR3 has 14 amino acids. Germline-derived CDR1 and CDR2 are MNHEY and SVGAGI. In DNA form, the CDR3 reads TGTGCCAGCAGCCGGGACAGGCGTACCTACGAGCAGTACTTC. It codes for CASSRDRRTYEQYF.

This sequence joins TRBV4-3 and TRBJ1-1; D call uncertain. This CDR3 is built from 15 residues. Germline-derived CDR1 and CDR2 are LGHNA and YSLEER. The V gene lost 1 base and the J gene lost 1 base, with 10 bases spanning the gap. DNA of the CDR3: TGCGCCAGCAGCCAAGTTATATCGCCGAACACTGAAGCTTTCTTT. This codes for CASSQVISPNTEAFF.

The chain combines TRBV27 with TRBJ2-7, with D perhaps matching TRBD1 (6 bases). V dropped 7 bases and J dropped 4 bases, with 8 bases sitting between them. The CDR3 is 11 residues long. Germline CDR1 MNHEY, CDR2 SMNVEV (reference sequence). The CDR3 DNA is TGTGCCAGCAAACAGGGATACGAGCAGTACTTC. It encodes CASKQGYEQYF.

The chain recombines TRBV5-1 with TRBJ2-7; possibly TRBD1 for D (5 bases). Deletions cut 0 bases from V and 3 bases from J, with 19 bases between. This CDR3 is 17 amino acids long. The germline V gene encodes CDR1 SGHRS and CDR2 YFSETQ. The CDR3 protein is CASSLVASDRENYEQYF. The CDR3 DNA follows: TGCGCCAGCAGCTTGGTAGCTTCAGACAGAGAAAACTACGAGCAGTACTTC.

On this clone itself: The junction does not match germline at one end; this may be a read error. The chain carries TRBV19 and TRBJ2-7; either TRBD1 or TRBD2 may fit D (5 bases each). The CDR3 spans 13 residues. Germline assignment: CDR1 LNHDA and CDR2 SQIVND (reference sequence). The CDR3 DNA is TGTGCCAGTAGTACATCGGGTGCCAGGGAGCTGTACTTC. Its protein is CASSTSGARELYF.

The V and J genes are TRBV25-1 and TRBJ1-2; 7 positions agree with TRBD1. Trimming at V came to 4 bases and at J to 0 bases, leaving 5 bases not matched to a gene. The CDR3 is 15 residues long. Germline V lookup: CDR1 MGHDK, CDR2 SYGVNS. In DNA form, the CDR3 reads TGTGCCAGCAGTGGGGGACAGATGACTAACTATGGCTACACCTTC. Translation gives CASSGGQMTNYGYTF.

V is TRBV29-1 and J is TRBJ1-1, with D maybe TRBD1 (5 bases). CDR3 length: 12 amino acids. Germline CDR1 and CDR2: SQVTM and ANQGSEA. V was trimmed by 4 bases and J by 1 base, leaving 7 bases between them. The CDR3 spells CSVGTKNTEAFF. The CDR3, as DNA: TGCAGCGTTGGGACAAAGAACACTGAAGCTTTCTTT.

The rearrangement uses TRBV5-1 and TRBJ2-1; D may be TRBD2 (5 bases). CDR1 and CDR2 from the germline V gene are SGHRS and YFSETQ. V lost 0 bases, J lost 0 bases, and 7 bases lay in between. The CDR3 runs to 15 residues. The CDR3 loop reads CASSLVSDSYNEQFF. CDR3 sequence (DNA): TGCGCCAGCAGCTTGGTTAGCGACTCCTACAATGAGCAGTTCTTC.

The CDR3 nucleotides are TGTGCCAGCAGCCCTCGGCATTTT. Its protein product is CASSPRHF. V and J are TRBV14 and TRBJ1-5, with no clear D. In germline, CDR1 is SGHDN, CDR2 FVKESK. With 4 bases removed from V and 15 bases from J, the gap between germline ends came to 4 bases. CDR3 length: 8 amino acids.

The chain employs TRBV7-9 and TRBJ2-3, with D perhaps given as TRBD1 or TRBD2 (6 bases each). Germline V CDR1 and CDR2: SEHNR, FQNEAQ (reference sequence). Trimming shortened V by 11 bases and J by 5 bases, and 20 bases separated the two germline ends. This CDR3 comprises 14 residues. CDR3 in DNA: TGTGCCGGTAGCCTGCCGGGGGCAGAAGATACGCAGTATTTT. Its translation is CAGSLPGAEDTQYF.